These 8 T cell receptor beta chains came from one sample sequenced in a study of T-cell reconstitution after alpha-beta-depleted transplantation in children. Unique molecular identifiers featured in how the TCRbeta library was prepared. From the PCR reads, TCRdb called clonotypes with MiXCR, one entry per CDR3 protein. The sample has about 110,000 distinct CDR3 sequences; roughly 6.1% are singletons. The sequencing here drew on PBMCs, mostly from graft donor cells, taken 360 days after TCRalphabeta/CD19-depleted stem cell transplant. Source of these receptors: a male patient aged 2 to 10 who had a stem cell transplant for acute lymphoblastic leukemia, so the T cells may come from the graft donor.

This clonotype occurred many times. The gene calls are TRBV27 and TRBJ2-5; a weak D match, TRBD1 (6 bases). The ends were cut back, 1 base at V and 6 bases at J, with 18 bases in the middle. Looked up from germline, CDR1 is MNHEY and CDR2 is SMNVEV (reference sequence). This CDR3 is 16 amino acids long. CDR3 amino acids: CASSLYSDGQRQTQYF. DNA of the CDR3: TGTGCCAGCAGTTTATACTCGGACGGACAGCGACAGACCCAGTACTTC.

In this sample, this clonotype turned up many times. This chain links TRBV24-1 with TRBJ2-2, with 8 bases aligning to TRBD1. The CDR3 is 14 amino acids. The ends lost 4 bases at V and 4 bases at J; junction bases unmatched: 1. The germline gives CDR1 KGHDR, CDR2 SFDVKD. The CDR3: CATSDRGLTGELFF. CDR3 in DNA: TGTGCCACCAGTGACAGGGGGCTCACCGGGGAGCTGTTTTTT.

The table lists this clonotype with many counts. CDR3 in DNA: TGTGCCAGCAGCTTAGCGTTCCGGGCGAGGTTCTTC. Encoded protein: CASSLAFRARFF. The genes are TRBV7-8 and TRBJ2-1; D is ambiguous. Germline CDR1 reads SGHVS; CDR2 reads FQNEAQ. This CDR3 is built from 12 residues. The ends were cut back, 0 bases at V and 15 bases at J, with 12 bases in the middle.

At least ten counts were recorded for this clonotype. V usage is TRBV9 and J usage is TRBJ2-2; D uncertain. The V gene lost 4 bases and the J gene lost 3 bases, with 4 bases spanning the gap. The CDR3 extends over 12 amino acids. The germline V gene has CDR1 SGDLS and CDR2 YYNGEE. This chain's CDR3 is CASSPHTGELFF. CDR3 nucleotides: TGTGCCAGCAGCCCCCACACCGGGGAGCTGTTTTTT.

There are many counts of this clonotype. The chain employs TRBV28 and TRBJ2-2; no definite D call. V lost 6 bases, J lost 2 bases, and 13 bases lay in between. Germline CDR1 reads MDHEN; CDR2 reads SYDVKM. The length of the CDR3 is 15 residues. The CDR3: CASSSIGKNTGELFF. DNA for the CDR3: TGTGCCAGCAGCTCTATAGGGAAAAACACCGGGGAGCTGTTTTTT.

This clonotype has just one count. The V call is TRBV4-3, the J call TRBJ2-7; 12 bases fit TRBD1. The CDR3 runs to 15 residues. The J segment lost 2 bases and the V segment lost 5 bases, leaving 4 bases of the junction unmatched. From germline, CDR1 is LGHNA and CDR2 YSLEER. The CDR3 is CASSSRDRGPYEQYF. CDR3 DNA sequence: TGCGCCAGCAGCTCCCGGGACAGGGGGCCCTACGAGCAGTACTTC.

The chain carries TRBV5-6 and TRBJ2-5; 7 bases align to TRBD2. The CDR3 runs to 18 residues. V lost 2 bases to trimming and J lost 1 base; unmatched junction nucleotides: 14. Germline CDR1 reads SGHDT; CDR2 reads YYEEEE. The CDR3 region is CASSLVGGFERGQETQYF. The CDR3 bases are TGTGCCAGCAGCTTAGTCGGGGGGTTCGAAAGGGGCCAAGAGACCCAGTACTTC.

This clonotype was counted only a few times. The rearrangement links TRBV3-1 to TRBJ2-7; D ambiguous. The ends were cut back, 1 base at V and 1 base at J, with 11 bases in the middle. The CDR3 is 15 residues long. CDR1 is LGHDT, CDR2 YNNKEL, per germline (reference sequence). CDR3 loop: CASSQVSRVSYEQYF. CDR3 nucleotides: TGTGCCAGCAGCCAAGTATCCCGGGTGTCCTACGAGCAGTACTTC.